The 19 T cell receptor beta chains below all came from one sample that was sequenced in a study of OX40 agonist ivuxolimab in advanced cancers. Sequencing used immunoSEQ multiplex PCR; TCRdb keeps in-frame clones, though not all of them. The table has 15,000 or so clones, around 80% seen once. This sample comprised CD4+ or CD8+ T cells sorted from blood, obtained in a trial of the OX40 agonist ivuxolimab. All receptors come from an adult with an advanced solid tumor such as melanoma, head and neck, liver or kidney cancer.

This clone showed up just once. V usage is TRBV6-1 and J usage is TRBJ1-1, with D hard to call. The CDR3 covers 13 residues. Germline CDR1 MNHNS, CDR2 SASEGT. The V gene lost 9 bases and the J gene lost 3 bases, with 14 bases spanning the gap. The CDR3 region is CASREGAYTEAFF. CDR3 sequence (DNA): TGTGCCAGTCGGGAAGGAGCGTACACTGAAGCTTTCTTT.

The chain couples TRBV7-9 to TRBJ2-7, with D maybe TRBD2 (5 bases). CDR1 SEHNR and CDR2 FQNEAQ come from the germline V gene (reference sequence). The CDR3 covers 14 residues. The ends were cut back, 1 base at V and 4 bases at J, with 11 bases in the middle. As DNA, the CDR3 is TGTGCCAGCAGCTTAGTTCCGGGAAAGTACGAGCAGTACTTC. Translated, it gives CASSLVPGKYEQYF.

This clone has a handful of counts. The rearrangement joins TRBV30 to TRBJ2-2; 15 bases line up with TRBD2. The CDR3 has 20 residues. CDR1 and CDR2 from the germline V gene are GTSNPN and SVGIG (reference sequence). The junction had 15 bases not matched to a gene; V was cut back by 4 bases and J by 3 bases. CDR3 coding DNA: TGTGCCTGGATCCCAGGAGGAGGACTAGCGGGAGGGTCGCACACCGGGGAGCTGTTTTTT. It translates to CAWIPGGGLAGGSHTGELFF.

The chain is built from TRBV7-3 and TRBJ2-1, with TRBD2 identical over 8 bases. Germline lookup yields CDR1 SGHTA and CDR2 FQGTGA. This CDR3 spans 15 amino acids. V was clipped by 1 base and J by 7 bases; unmatched bases: 6. DNA of the CDR3: TGTGCCAGCAGCTTAAATCCTAGCGGGTTTAATGAGCAGTTCTTC. Its protein product is CASSLNPSGFNEQFF.

V and J are TRBV28 and TRBJ2-6; the D is unclear. This CDR3 contains 16 residues. Germline-derived CDR1 and CDR2 are MDHEN and SYDVKM. The germline V and J ends were trimmed by 7 bases and 0 bases, with 13 bases remaining between them. The CDR3 reads CASNPGLFSGANVLTF. The CDR3 coding sequence is TGTGCCAGCAATCCCGGGCTCTTCTCTGGGGCCAACGTCCTGACTTTC.

The J gene is TRBJ2-2, the V gene TRBV29-1; D unclear. CDR1 is SQVTM, CDR2 ANQGSEA, per germline. The CDR3 extends over 13 amino acids. Trimming removed 4 bases at V and 6 bases at J, with 12 bases between. The CDR3 loop is CSVGVTLAGELFF. Here the CDR3 DNA reads TGCAGCGTTGGTGTGACTTTGGCCGGGGAGCTGTTTTTT.

The chain combines TRBV5-1 with TRBJ2-5, with D possibly matching TRBD2 (6 bases). The DNA end favors TRBJ2-7, so the J call may be wrong. From germline, CDR1 is SGHRS and CDR2 YFSETQ. This CDR3 has 15 residues. CDR3 coding DNA: TGCGCCAGCAGCTTGAATAGCGGAAGCTCCTACGAGCAGTACTTC. Its translation: CASSLNSGSSYEQYF.

The rearrangement uses TRBV7-2 and TRBJ1-1; 7 nucleotides align to TRBD1. CDR3 length equals 15 residues. CDR1 SGHTA and CDR2 FQGNSA come from the germline V gene. V lost 4 bases to trimming and J lost 3 bases; unmatched junction nucleotides: 8. DNA for the CDR3: TGTGCCAGCAGCTCGCAGACAGGGTTGGACACTGAAGCTTTCTTT. This codes for CASSSQTGLDTEAFF.

The chain is built from TRBV5-6 and TRBJ2-1; 13 positions agree with TRBD2. Looked up from germline, CDR1 is SGHDT and CDR2 is YYEEEE. With 2 bases clipped from V and 1 base from J, the junction kept 6 bases outside the gene matches. The CDR3 totals 18 residues. The CDR3 sequence is CASSFLGLAGVSYNEQFF. In DNA form, the CDR3 reads TGTGCCAGCAGCTTTTTAGGACTAGCGGGAGTTTCCTACAATGAGCAGTTCTTC.

This clone has only a few counts. The chain uses TRBV11-3 and TRBJ1-1, with a possible D match to TRBD1 (5 bases). V was trimmed by 4 bases and J by 4 bases, leaving 7 bases between them. The germline V gene has CDR1 SGHNT and CDR2 YENEEA. The CDR3 extends over 12 amino acids. DNA for the CDR3: TGTGCCAGCAGCTCCCAGGGCACTGAAGCTTTCTTT. Amino acid sequence: CASSSQGTEAFF.

This clone was counted between two and nine times. The chain joins TRBV5-1 to TRBJ2-5; D is perhaps TRBD2 (6 bases). Germline V gene lookup returns CDR1 SGHRS and CDR2 YFSETQ. The CDR3 covers 15 residues. Trimming pared 0 bases from V and 3 bases from J, leaving 12 bases between. Here the CDR3 DNA reads TGCGCCAGCAGCTTGGAGGGGCGGGGCGAAGAGACCCAGTACTTC. Its protein product is CASSLEGRGEETQYF. The variable domain in full, completed from reference TRBV5-1 and TRBJ2-5, reads KAGVTQTPRYLIKTRGQQVTLSCSPISGHRSVSWYQQTPGQGLQFLFEYFSETQRNKGNFPGRFSGRQFSNSRSEMNVSTLELGDSALYLCASSLEGRGEETQYFGPGTRLLVL.

The chain uses TRBV10-2 and TRBJ2-7, with D maybe TRBD1 (5 bases). The CDR3 contains 13 residues. The germline V gene encodes CDR1 WSHSY and CDR2 SAAADI. The germline V and J ends were trimmed by 0 bases and 7 bases, with 10 bases remaining between them. This CDR3 is CASSESQGVEQYF. The CDR3 DNA is TGCGCCAGCAGTGAGTCCCAGGGCGTGGAGCAGTACTTC.

The rearrangement joins TRBV28 to TRBJ2-1; tentative D call: TRBD1 (6 bases). The germline gives CDR1 MDHEN, CDR2 SYDVKM. Trimming left V 3 bases short and J 4 bases short, with 13 bases between. The CDR3 covers 15 residues. The CDR3 coding sequence is TGTGCCAGCAGTTTGCGGCCAGGGGTTTACAATGAGCAGTTCTTC. Translation gives CASSLRPGVYNEQFF.

By share, this clone counts as medium-sized (0.01 to 0.1%). This chain links TRBV7-3 with TRBJ1-3; D is unclear. This CDR3 has 13 residues. The V end lost 5 bases, the J end lost 4 bases, and 9 bases lay between the germline ends. Germline CDR1 SGHTA, CDR2 FQGTGA. Written as DNA, the CDR3 is TGTGCCAGCAGCCAAGATCTGGGAAACACCATATATTTT. Translated: CASSQDLGNTIYF.

This chain uses TRBV5-1 with TRBJ2-1; a possible D gene is TRBD1 (6 bases). Germline-derived CDR1 and CDR2 are SGHRS and YFSETQ. Trimming pared 5 bases from V and 10 bases from J, leaving 16 bases between. The CDR3 length is 13 residues. CDR3 sequence reads: CASSFDRFGEQFF. The CDR3 nucleotides are TGCGCCAGCAGTTTTGACAGGTTCGGAGAGCAGTTCTTC.

V usage is TRBV11-2 and J usage is TRBJ1-2; D uncertain. Germline lookup yields CDR1 SGHAT and CDR2 FQNNGV. Trimming took off 5 bases at V and 7 bases at J, with 20 bases between the two ends. This CDR3 is built from 15 residues. This chain's CDR3 is CASSPSRGGIGGYTF. CDR3 DNA sequence: TGTGCCAGCAGCCCCTCTCGGGGTGGAATTGGTGGCTACACCTTC. The full variable domain, completed using reference TRBV11-2 and TRBJ1-2, is EAGVAQSPRYKIIEKRQSVAFWCNPISGHATLYWYQQILGQGPKLLIQFQNNGVVDDSQLPKDRFSAERLKGVDSTLKIQPAKLEDSAVYLCASSPSRGGIGGYTFGSGTRLTVV.

This clone was seen only a few times. This chain joins TRBV6-1 and TRBJ2-7; 8 nucleotides align to TRBD1. Germline CDR1 reads MNHNS; CDR2 reads SASEGT. This CDR3 comprises 19 residues. Germline trimming cut 3 bases from V and 1 base from J; bases unmatched to any gene: 17. Written as DNA, the CDR3 is TGTGCCAGCAGTGAGGACAGGGCTATTTCTAGGACTAAATCCTACGAGCAGTACTTC. Encoded protein: CASSEDRAISRTKSYEQYF.

CDR3 bases: TGTGCCAGCAGGCTAGGGTACGAGCAGTACTTC. This encodes CASRLGYEQYF. The chain joins TRBV7-2 to TRBJ2-7; D ambiguous. Germline CDR1 is SGHTA and CDR2 is FQGNSA. Deletions cut 6 bases from V and 4 bases from J, with 7 bases between. The CDR3 loop spans 11 amino acids.

The chain uses TRBV7-2 and TRBJ2-2; D remains ambiguous. This CDR3 is 13 amino acids long. CDR1 is SGHTA, CDR2 FQGNSA, per germline. Trimming cost V 1 base and J 6 bases, with 6 bases left between them. CDR3 residues: CASSLGPAGELFF. CDR3 DNA sequence: TGTGCCAGCAGCTTAGGGCCCGCCGGGGAGCTGTTTTTT. The full variable domain, in which reference TRBV7-2 and TRBJ2-2 provide the parts outside the CDR3, is GAGVSQSPSNKVTEKGKDVELRCDPISGHTALYWYRQSLGQGLEFLIYFQGNSAPDKSGLPSDRFSAERTGGSVSTLTIQRTQQEDSAVYLCASSLGPAGELFFGEGSRLTVL.